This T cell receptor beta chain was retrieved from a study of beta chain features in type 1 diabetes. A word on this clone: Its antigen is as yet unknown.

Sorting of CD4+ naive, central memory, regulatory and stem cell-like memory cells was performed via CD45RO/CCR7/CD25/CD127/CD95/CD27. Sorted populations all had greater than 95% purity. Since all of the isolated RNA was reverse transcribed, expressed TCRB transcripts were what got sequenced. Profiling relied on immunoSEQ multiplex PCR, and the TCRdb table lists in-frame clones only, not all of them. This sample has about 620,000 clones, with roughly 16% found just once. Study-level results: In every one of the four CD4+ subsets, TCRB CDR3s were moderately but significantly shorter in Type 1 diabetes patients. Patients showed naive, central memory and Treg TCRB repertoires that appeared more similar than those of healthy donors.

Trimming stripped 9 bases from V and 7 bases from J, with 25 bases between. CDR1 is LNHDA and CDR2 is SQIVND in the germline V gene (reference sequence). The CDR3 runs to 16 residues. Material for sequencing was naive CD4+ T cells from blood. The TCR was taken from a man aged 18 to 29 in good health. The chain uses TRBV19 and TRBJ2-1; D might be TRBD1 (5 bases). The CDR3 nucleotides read TGTGCCAGCGTTGGGGCAGGGAAAGATAAGGTAAATGAGCAGTTCTTC. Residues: CASVGAGKDKVNEQFF.